Listed here are 16 T cell receptor beta chains from one sample, sequenced in a study of shared clonotypes between healthy human individuals. Assay used: immunoSEQ multiplex PCR; TCRdb lists only in-frame clones, some missing. The sample consists of over 2 million clones, over 85% of them appearing once. What was sequenced was naive CD4+ T cells sorted from blood. Subset of the sample: CD45RA+ positively selected. Receptors were obtained from a man younger than 30 in good health.

V and J are TRBV5-1 and TRBJ1-1, with D tentatively TRBD1 (6 bases). Germline V lookup: CDR1 SGHRS, CDR2 YFSETQ. V lost 3 bases, J lost 0 bases, and 18 bases lay in between. The CDR3 totals 17 residues. The CDR3 DNA reads TGCGCCAGCAGCTCAGGGGTCCTGTGGGGCTTGAACACTGAAGCTTTCTTT. It yields the protein CASSSGVLWGLNTEAFF.

V gene TRBV5-1 combines with J gene TRBJ1-4; D is unresolved. The germline V gene encodes CDR1 SGHRS and CDR2 YFSETQ. The CDR3 covers 12 residues. V was pared by 6 bases and J by 7 bases, with 10 bases between. The CDR3 is CASTYNGEKLFF. As DNA, the CDR3 is TGCGCCAGCACGTACAACGGTGAAAAACTGTTTTTT. Supplemented by reference TRBV5-1 and TRBJ1-4, the full variable domain reads KAGVTQTPRYLIKTRGQQVTLSCSPISGHRSVSWYQQTPGQGLQFLFEYFSETQRNKGNFPGRFSGRQFSNSRSEMNVSTLELGDSALYLCASTYNGEKLFFGSGTQLSVL.

This chain joins TRBV28 and TRBJ2-3, with 8 bases matching TRBD1. Germline CDR1 MDHEN, CDR2 SYDVKM. CDR3 length: 17 residues. The V gene end was trimmed by 6 bases and the J gene end by 4 bases; junction bases not matched to a gene: 15. The CDR3 DNA reads as TGTGCCAGCAGCCACGACAGGGGTGTCGTTTTGGCAGATACGCAGTATTTT. It yields the protein CASSHDRGVVLADTQYF.

This chain uses TRBV15 with TRBJ2-2, with TRBD2 matching 8 bases. Germline values: CDR1 LNHNV, CDR2 YYDKDF (reference sequence). CDR3 size: 16 residues. V was pared by 5 bases and J by 1 base, with 6 bases of the junction left unmatched. The CDR3 DNA reads as TGTGCCACCAGCCCACCGGGGGGGAGGAACACCGGGGAGCTGTTTTTT. Encoded protein: CATSPPGGRNTGELFF.

V is TRBV5-1 and J is TRBJ2-3, with D hard to call. Germline CDR1 SGHRS, CDR2 YFSETQ. This CDR3 contains 15 residues. Trimming cost V 2 bases and J 2 bases, with 12 bases left between them. CDR3 in amino acids: CASSFRDSSTDTQYF. DNA of the CDR3: TGCGCCAGCAGCTTTAGGGATTCTTCCACAGATACGCAGTATTTT.

The chain joins TRBV20-1 to TRBJ1-2, with TRBD1 matching 8 bases. Germline trimming cut 3 bases from V and 8 bases from J; bases unmatched to any gene: 2. The CDR3 consists of 11 residues. In germline, CDR1 is DFQATT, CDR2 SNEGSKA (reference sequence). The CDR3 spells CSARDRAGYTF. The DNA of the CDR3 is TGCAGTGCTAGGGACAGGGCCGGCTACACCTTC.

Concerning this clone: This specimen includes other DNA sequences encoding the same CDR3. The chain has TRBV5-1 and TRBJ2-7; D not certain. Germline assignment: CDR1 SGHRS and CDR2 YFSETQ. The CDR3 contains 13 residues. V was pared by 0 bases and J by 2 bases, with 6 bases between. The chain's CDR3 is CASSLASPYEQYF. As DNA, the CDR3 is TGCGCCAGCAGCTTGGCTAGTCCCTACGAGCAGTACTTC.

The V and J genes are TRBV30 and TRBJ1-6; no definite D call. CDR1 is GTSNPN, CDR2 SVGIG, per germline (reference sequence). CDR3 length equals 11 residues. Trimming shortened V by 7 bases and J by 10 bases, and 11 bases separated the two germline ends. CDR3 protein: CALEGSSPLHF. CDR3 coding DNA: TGTGCCTTGGAGGGTTCGTCACCCCTCCACTTT.

The sample holds one count of this clone. The gene calls are TRBV7-8 and TRBJ1-2; D uncertain. Germline V gene sequence: CDR1 SGHVS, CDR2 FQNEAQ. The germline V and J ends were trimmed by 5 bases and 6 bases, with 13 bases remaining between them. This CDR3 comprises 13 residues. The CDR3 spells CASSGNRRDGYTF. CDR3 in DNA: TGTGCCAGCAGCGGGAACAGACGGGATGGCTACACCTTC.

This clone was picked up one time. This rearrangement joins TRBV20-1 to TRBJ1-6; TRBD1 is a possible D gene (6 bases). Germline-derived CDR1 and CDR2 are DFQATT and SNEGSKA (reference sequence). The CDR3 runs 11 residues. V was cut by 6 bases and J by 12 bases, with 12 bases left in between. This chain's CDR3 is CSATTTGPLHF. The CDR3 DNA follows: TGCAGTGCCACTACGACAGGACCCCTCCACTTT.

The chain is built from TRBV30 and TRBJ2-7; D is possibly TRBD1 (5 bases). The V and J ends lost 4 bases and 3 bases respectively, with 16 bases between them. Germline CDR1 is GTSNPN and CDR2 is SVGIG (reference sequence). This CDR3 comprises 14 residues. The CDR3 loop is CAWTRVQQHYEQYF. The CDR3 nucleotides are TGTGCCTGGACCAGGGTCCAGCAACACTACGAGCAGTACTTC.

The rearrangement uses TRBV7-2 and TRBJ1-6; maybe TRBD1 (5 bases). Germline CDR1 reads SGHTA; CDR2 reads FQGNSA. V lost 0 bases and J lost 14, with 14 bases in between. The CDR3 is 14 residues long. CDR3: CASSLAHQGLTLHF. For the CDR3, the DNA is TGTGCCAGCAGCTTAGCGCATCAGGGTTTAACCCTCCACTTT.

This chain joins TRBV2 and TRBJ2-5, with 16 nucleotides matching TRBD2. This CDR3 has 16 amino acids. Germline CDR1 reads SNHLY; CDR2 reads FYNNEI. V shed 6 bases and J 4 bases; nucleotides not matched to a gene: 5. DNA for the CDR3: TGTGCCAGCAGGCCCGGGACTAGCGGGAGGGTAGAGACCCAGTACTTC. This sequence encodes CASRPGTSGRVETQYF.

The rearrangement links TRBV4-3 to TRBJ2-3, with 13 bases fitting TRBD2. The CDR3 consists of 19 residues. Germline CDR1 and CDR2: LGHNA and YSLEER. After removal of 0 bases from V and 1 base from J, the junction contained 7 bases not matched to a gene. The CDR3 sequence is CASSQEGGLAGRGTDTQYF. The CDR3 nucleotides are TGCGCCAGCAGCCAAGAGGGGGGACTAGCGGGACGGGGCACAGATACGCAGTATTTT.

The V call is TRBV9, the J call TRBJ1-1, with D uncertain. The germline V and J ends were trimmed by 7 bases and 1 base, with 14 bases remaining between them. The CDR3 spans 14 residues. Germline values: CDR1 SGDLS, CDR2 YYNGEE. The CDR3 sequence is CASSRGRSNTEAFF. The CDR3 DNA sequence: TGTGCCAGCTCGCGAGGACGCTCGAACACTGAAGCTTTCTTT.

This sequence joins TRBV6-5 and TRBJ2-7, with D perhaps assigned TRBD1 or TRBD2 (6 bases each). The CDR3 is 15 residues long. Per germline, CDR1 MNHEY and CDR2 SVGAGI. The V end was cut by 0 bases, the J end by 3 bases, with 12 bases between. The CDR3 sequence: CASSYSSGGGYEQYF. Here the CDR3 DNA reads TGTGCCAGCAGTTACTCATCCGGGGGCGGCTACGAGCAGTACTTC.